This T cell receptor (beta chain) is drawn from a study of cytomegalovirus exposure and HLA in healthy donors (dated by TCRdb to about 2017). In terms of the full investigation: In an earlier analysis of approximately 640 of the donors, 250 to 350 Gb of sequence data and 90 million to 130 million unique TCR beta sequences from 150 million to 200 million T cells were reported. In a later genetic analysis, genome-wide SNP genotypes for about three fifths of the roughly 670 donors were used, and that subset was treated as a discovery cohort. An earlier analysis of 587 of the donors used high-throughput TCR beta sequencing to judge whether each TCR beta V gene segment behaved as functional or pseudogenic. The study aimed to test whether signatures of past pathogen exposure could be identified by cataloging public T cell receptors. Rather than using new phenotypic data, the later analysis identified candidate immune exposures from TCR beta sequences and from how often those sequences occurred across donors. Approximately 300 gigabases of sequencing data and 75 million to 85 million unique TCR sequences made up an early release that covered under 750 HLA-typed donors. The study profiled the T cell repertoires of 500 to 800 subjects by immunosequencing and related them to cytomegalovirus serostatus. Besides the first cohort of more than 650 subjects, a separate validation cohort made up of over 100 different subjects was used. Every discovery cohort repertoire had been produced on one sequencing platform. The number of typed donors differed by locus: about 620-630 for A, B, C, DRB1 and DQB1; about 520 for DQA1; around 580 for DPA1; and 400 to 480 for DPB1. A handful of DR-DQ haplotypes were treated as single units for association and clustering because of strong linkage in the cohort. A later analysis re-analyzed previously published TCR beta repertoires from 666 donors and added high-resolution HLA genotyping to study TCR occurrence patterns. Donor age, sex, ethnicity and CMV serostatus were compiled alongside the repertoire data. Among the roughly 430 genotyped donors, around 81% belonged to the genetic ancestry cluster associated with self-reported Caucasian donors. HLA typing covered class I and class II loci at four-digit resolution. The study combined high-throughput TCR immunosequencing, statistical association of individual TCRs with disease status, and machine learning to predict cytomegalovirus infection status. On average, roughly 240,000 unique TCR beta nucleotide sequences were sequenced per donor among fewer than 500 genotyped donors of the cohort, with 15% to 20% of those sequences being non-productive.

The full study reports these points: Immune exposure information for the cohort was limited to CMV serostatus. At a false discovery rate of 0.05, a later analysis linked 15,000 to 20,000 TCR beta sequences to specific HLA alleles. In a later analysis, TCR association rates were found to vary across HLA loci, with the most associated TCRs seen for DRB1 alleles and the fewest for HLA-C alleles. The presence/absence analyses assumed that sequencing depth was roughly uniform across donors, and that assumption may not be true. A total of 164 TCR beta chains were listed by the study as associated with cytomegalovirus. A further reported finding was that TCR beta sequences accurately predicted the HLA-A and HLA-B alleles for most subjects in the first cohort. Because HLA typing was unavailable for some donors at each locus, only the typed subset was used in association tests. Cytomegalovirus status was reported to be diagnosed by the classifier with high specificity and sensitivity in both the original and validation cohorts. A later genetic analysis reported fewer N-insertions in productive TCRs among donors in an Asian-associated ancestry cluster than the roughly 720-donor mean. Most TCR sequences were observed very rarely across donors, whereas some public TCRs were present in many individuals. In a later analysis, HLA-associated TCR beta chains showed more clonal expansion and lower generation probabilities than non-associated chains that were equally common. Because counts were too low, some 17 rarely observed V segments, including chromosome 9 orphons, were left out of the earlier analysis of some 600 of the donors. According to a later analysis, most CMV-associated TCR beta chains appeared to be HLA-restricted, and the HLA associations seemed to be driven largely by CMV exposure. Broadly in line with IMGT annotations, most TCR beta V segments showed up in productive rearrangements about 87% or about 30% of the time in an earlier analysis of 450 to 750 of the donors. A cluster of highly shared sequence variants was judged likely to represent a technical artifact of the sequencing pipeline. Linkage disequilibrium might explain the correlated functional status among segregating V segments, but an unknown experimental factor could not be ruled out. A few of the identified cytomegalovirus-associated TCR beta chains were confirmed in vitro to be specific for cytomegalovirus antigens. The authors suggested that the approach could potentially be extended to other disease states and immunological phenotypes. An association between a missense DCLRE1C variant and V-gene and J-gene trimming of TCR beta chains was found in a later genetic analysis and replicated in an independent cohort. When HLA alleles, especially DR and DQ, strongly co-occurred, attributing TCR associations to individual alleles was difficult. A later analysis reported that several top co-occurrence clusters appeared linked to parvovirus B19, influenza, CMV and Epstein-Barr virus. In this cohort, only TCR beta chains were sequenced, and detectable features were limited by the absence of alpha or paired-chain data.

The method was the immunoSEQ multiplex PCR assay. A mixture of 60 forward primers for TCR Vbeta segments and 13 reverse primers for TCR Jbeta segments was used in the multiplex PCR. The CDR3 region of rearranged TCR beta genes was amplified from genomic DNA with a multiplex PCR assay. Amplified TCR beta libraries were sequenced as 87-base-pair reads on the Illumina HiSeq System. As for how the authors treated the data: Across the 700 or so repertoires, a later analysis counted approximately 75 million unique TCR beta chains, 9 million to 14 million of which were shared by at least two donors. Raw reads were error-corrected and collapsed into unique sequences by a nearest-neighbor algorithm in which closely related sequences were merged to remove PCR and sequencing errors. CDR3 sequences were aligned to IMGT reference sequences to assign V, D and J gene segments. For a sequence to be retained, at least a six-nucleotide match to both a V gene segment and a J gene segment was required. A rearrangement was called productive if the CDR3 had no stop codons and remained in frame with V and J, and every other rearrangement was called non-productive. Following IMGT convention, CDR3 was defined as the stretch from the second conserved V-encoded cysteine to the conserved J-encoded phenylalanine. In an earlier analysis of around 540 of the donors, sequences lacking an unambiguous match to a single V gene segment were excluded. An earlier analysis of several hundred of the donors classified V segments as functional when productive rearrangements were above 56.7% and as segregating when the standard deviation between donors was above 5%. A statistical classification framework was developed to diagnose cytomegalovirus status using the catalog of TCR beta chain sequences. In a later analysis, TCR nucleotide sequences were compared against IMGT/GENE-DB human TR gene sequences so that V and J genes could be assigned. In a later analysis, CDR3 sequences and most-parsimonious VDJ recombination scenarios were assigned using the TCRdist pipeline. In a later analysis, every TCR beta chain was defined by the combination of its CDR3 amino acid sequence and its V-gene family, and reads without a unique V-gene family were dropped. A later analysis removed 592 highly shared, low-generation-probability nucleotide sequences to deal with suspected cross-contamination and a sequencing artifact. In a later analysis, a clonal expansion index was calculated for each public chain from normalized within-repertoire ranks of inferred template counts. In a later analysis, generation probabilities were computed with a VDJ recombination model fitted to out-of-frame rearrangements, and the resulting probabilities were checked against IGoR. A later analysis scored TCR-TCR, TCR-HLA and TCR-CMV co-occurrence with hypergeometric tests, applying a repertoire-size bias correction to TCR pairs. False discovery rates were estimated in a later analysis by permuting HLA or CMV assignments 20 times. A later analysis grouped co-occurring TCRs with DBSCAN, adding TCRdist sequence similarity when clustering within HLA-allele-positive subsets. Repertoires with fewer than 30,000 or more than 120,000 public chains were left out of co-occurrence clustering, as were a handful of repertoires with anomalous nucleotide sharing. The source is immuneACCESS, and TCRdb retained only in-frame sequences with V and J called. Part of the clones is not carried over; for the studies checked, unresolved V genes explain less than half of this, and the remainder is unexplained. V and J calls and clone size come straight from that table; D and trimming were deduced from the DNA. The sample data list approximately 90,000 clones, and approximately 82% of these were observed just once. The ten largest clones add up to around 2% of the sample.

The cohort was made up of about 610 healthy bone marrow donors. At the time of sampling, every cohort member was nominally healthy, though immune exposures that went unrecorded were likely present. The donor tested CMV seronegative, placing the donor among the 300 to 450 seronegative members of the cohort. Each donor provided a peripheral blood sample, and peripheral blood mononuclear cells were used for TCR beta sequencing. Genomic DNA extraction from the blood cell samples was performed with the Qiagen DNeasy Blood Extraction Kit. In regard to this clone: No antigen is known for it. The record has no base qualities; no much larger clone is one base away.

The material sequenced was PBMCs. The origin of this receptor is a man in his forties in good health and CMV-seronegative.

The DNA sequence follows: TGCAGCGTCCCGACAAGCGGGGCTGAAGCTTTCTTT. The resulting protein is CSVPTSGAEAFF. This chain joins TRBV29-1 to TRBJ1-1, with the D segment identity uncertain. Via the germline V gene, CDR1 is SQVTM and CDR2 ANQGSEA. The CDR3 starts with the cysteine, ends with the phenylalanine, and has 12 residues. Only the CDR3 region is kept as DNA, spanning 36 bases read in frame from base 1. The trim is 6 bases for V and 6 bases for J, with a gap of 14 bases between the germline ends.